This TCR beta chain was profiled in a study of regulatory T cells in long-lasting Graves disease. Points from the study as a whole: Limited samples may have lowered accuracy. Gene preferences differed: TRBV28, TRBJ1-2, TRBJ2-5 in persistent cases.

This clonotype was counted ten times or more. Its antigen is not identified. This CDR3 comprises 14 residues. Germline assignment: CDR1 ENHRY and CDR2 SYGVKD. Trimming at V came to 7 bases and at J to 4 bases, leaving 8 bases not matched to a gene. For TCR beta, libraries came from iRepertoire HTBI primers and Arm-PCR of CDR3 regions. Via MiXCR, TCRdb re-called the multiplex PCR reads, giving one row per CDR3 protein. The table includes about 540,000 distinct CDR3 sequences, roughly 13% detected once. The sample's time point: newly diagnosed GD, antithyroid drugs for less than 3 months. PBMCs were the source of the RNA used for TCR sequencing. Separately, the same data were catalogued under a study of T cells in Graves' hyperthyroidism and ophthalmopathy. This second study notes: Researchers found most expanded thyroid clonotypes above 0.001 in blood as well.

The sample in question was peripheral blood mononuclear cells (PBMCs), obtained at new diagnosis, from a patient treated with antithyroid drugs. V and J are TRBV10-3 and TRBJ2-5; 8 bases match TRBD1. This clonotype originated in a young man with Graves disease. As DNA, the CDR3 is TGTGCCATCACCCCGGGACAGGATACAGAGACCCAGTACTTC. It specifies CAITPGQDTETQYF.